This T cell receptor (beta chain) was found in a study of cytomegalovirus exposure and HLA in healthy donors. A multiplex PCR was run with 60 Vbeta primers and 13 Jbeta primers. Here immunoSEQ multiplex PCR was the method, and the copy in TCRdb shows in-frame clones only, minus some. This sample has hundreds of thousands of clones, with around 80% found just once. Concerning this clone itself: Its antigen remains unidentified.

General study points: A reported reduction in N-insertions relative to the approximately 640-donor mean was seen in an Asian-associated ancestry cluster in a later analysis.

This CDR3 spans 15 amino acids. From germline, CDR1 is MNHEY and CDR2 SMNVEV (reference sequence). Trimming at V came to 8 bases and at J to 0 bases, leaving 6 bases not matched to a gene. This TCR derives from a male donor in good health and CMV-seronegative. Material: PBMCs. J is TRBJ2-3 and V is TRBV27; TRBD2 agrees at 9 bases. CDR3 sequence: CASGDLAGSTDTQYF. The CDR3 nucleotides are TGTGCCAGCGGGGATCTAGCGGGAAGCACAGATACGCAGTATTTT.